The present T cell receptor beta chain was sequenced within a study of beta chain features in type 1 diabetes. Turning to the study itself: Investigators examined roughly 99,000,000 sorted cells across all samples.

With regard to this clone: Within the sample, other DNA sequences also encode this same CDR3.

As every portion of the isolated RNA was reverse transcribed, the sequencing read expressed TCRB transcripts. The assay was immunoSEQ multiplex PCR, and TCRdb's table has in-frame clones only and misses some. The repertoire holds almost 350,000 clones, 6.5% to 10% seen once, with 0.44% in the top ten. There are 14 residues in the CDR3. Germline V gene lookup returns CDR1 SGHAT and CDR2 FQNNGV. Trimming left V 3 bases short and J 3 bases short, with 10 bases between. Material for sequencing was central memory CD4+ T cells from blood. The J gene is TRBJ2-3, the V gene TRBV11-2; D call uncertain. The receptor was isolated from a woman under 30 in good health. Here the CDR3 reads CASSLRPGTDTQYF. In DNA form, the CDR3 reads TGTGCCAGCAGCTTGAGGCCTGGGACAGATACGCAGTATTTT.